The 18 T cell receptor beta chains below all came from one sample that was sequenced in a study of T cells after yellow fever vaccination. TCRdb re-called the 5' RACE reads with MiXCR, one entry per CDR3 protein. The repertoire holds 200,000 to 300,000 distinct CDR3 sequences, with approximately 13% as singletons. The sample here was CD4+ T cells sorted from PBMCs, taken 45 days after the yellow fever booster vaccination. Receptors were obtained from a man aged 30 to 39 who received the YFV17D yellow fever vaccine.

This chain joins TRBV28 and TRBJ2-1; D not resolved. Trimming cost V 2 bases and J 10 bases, with 12 bases left between them. The CDR3 runs 13 residues. Germline CDR1 is MDHEN and CDR2 is SYDVKM. CDR3 loop: CASSLPDSPEQFF. The DNA for the CDR3 is TGTGCCAGCAGTTTACCCGACTCGCCCGAGCAGTTCTTC.

V is TRBV11-2 and J is TRBJ2-2; D possibly corresponds to TRBD2 (6 bases). Germline loops: CDR1 SGHAT, CDR2 FQNNGV. CDR3 length equals 15 residues. Trimming shortened V by 5 bases and J by 1 base, and 11 bases separated the two germline ends. DNA for the CDR3: TGTGCCAGCAGCGCTGGGAGGCAGAACACCGGGGAGCTGTTTTTT. Translated: CASSAGRQNTGELFF. The variable domain in full, completed from reference TRBV11-2 and TRBJ2-2, reads EAGVAQSPRYKIIEKRQSVAFWCNPISGHATLYWYQQILGQGPKLLIQFQNNGVVDDSQLPKDRFSAERLKGVDSTLKIQPAKLEDSAVYLCASSAGRQNTGELFFGEGSRLTVL.

This CDR3 is CASSVTGETQYF. The CDR3 nucleotides read TGTGCCAGCAGCGTTACGGGAGAGACCCAGTACTTC. V and J are TRBV9 and TRBJ2-5; D remains ambiguous. V was cut by 2 bases and J by 4 bases, with 6 bases left in between. Germline assignment: CDR1 SGDLS and CDR2 YYNGEE. This CDR3 has 12 residues.

This clonotype has a handful of counts. The chain couples TRBV6-5 to TRBJ2-7, with D possibly matching TRBD2 (6 bases). This CDR3 region has 14 residues. Per the germline V gene, CDR1 is MNHEY and CDR2 is SVGAGI. Trimming shortened V by 2 bases and J by 4 bases, and 12 bases separated the two germline ends. CDR3 loop: CASSYAGSSYEQYF. CDR3 sequence (DNA): TGTGCCAGCAGTTACGCGGGAAGTTCGTACGAGCAGTACTTC.

This clonotype was counted between two and nine times. This rearrangement joins TRBV5-1 to TRBJ1-3; no definite D call. CDR1 and CDR2 (germline): SGHRS, YFSETQ. The CDR3 contains 17 residues. The V gene lost 0 bases and the J gene lost 0 bases, with 13 bases spanning the gap. DNA of the CDR3: TGCGCCAGCAGCTTGGTCCAGCTCAGATACTCTGGAAACACCATATATTTT. Encoded protein: CASSLVQLRYSGNTIYF. Looking up the rest from reference TRBV5-1 and TRBJ1-3 gives the full variable domain: KAGVTQTPRYLIKTRGQQVTLSCSPISGHRSVSWYQQTPGQGLQFLFEYFSETQRNKGNFPGRFSGRQFSNSRSEMNVSTLELGDSALYLCASSLVQLRYSGNTIYFGEGSWLTVV.

This rearrangement joins TRBV12-5 to TRBJ2-6, with D uncertain. The ends were cut back, 1 base at V and 0 bases at J, with 7 bases in the middle. This CDR3 spans 16 amino acids. CDR1 is LGHNT, CDR2 FRNRAP, per germline. CDR3 DNA sequence: TGTGCTAGTGGTTTGGATACTCGCTCTGGGGCCAACGTCCTGACTTTC. Translated: CASGLDTRSGANVLTF.

This clonotype has ten or more counts. The rearrangement links TRBV7-2 to TRBJ2-1; perhaps TRBD1 as D (5 bases). V gave up 1 base and J gave up 9 bases, with 7 bases separating them. CDR3 length: 12 residues. Germline CDR1 is SGHTA and CDR2 is FQGNSA. CDR3 loop: CASSLVGAEQFF. For the CDR3, the DNA is TGTGCCAGCAGCTTAGTAGGGGCTGAGCAGTTCTTC.

This clonotype appeared many times. The rearrangement uses TRBV7-2 and TRBJ2-1, with D hard to call. Trimming shortened V by 6 bases and J by 4 bases, and 10 bases separated the two germline ends. There are 13 residues in the CDR3. Germline V lookup: CDR1 SGHTA, CDR2 FQGNSA. The CDR3 DNA follows: TGTGCCAGCAGTTCAGGATTATACAATGAGCAGTTCTTC. Translation: CASSSGLYNEQFF.

The chain couples TRBV20-1 to TRBJ2-5; possibly TRBD2 for D (6 bases). V lost 4 bases to trimming and J lost 7 bases, with 13 bases between them. Germline V gene sequence: CDR1 DFQATT, CDR2 SNEGSKA (reference sequence). CDR3 length: 12 residues. Here the CDR3 reads CSAMGLFGTQYF. The DNA for the CDR3 is TGCAGTGCTATGGGACTCTTCGGGACCCAGTACTTC.

This clonotype has a handful of counts. J is TRBJ2-1 and V is TRBV12-3 or TRBV12-4; maybe TRBD1 (6 bases). V lost 6 bases to trimming and J lost 8 bases, with 14 bases between them. The CDR3 covers 13 residues. In DNA, the CDR3 is TGTGCCAGCAGAGATAGACAGGCCCATGAGCAGTTCTTC. Residues: CASRDRQAHEQFF.

Written as DNA, the CDR3 is TGTGCCAGTAGTATAGAGCGAGGGTACGAGCAGTACTTC. Its protein product is CASSIERGYEQYF. The chain links TRBV19 to TRBJ2-7, with a weak D call TRBD2 (5 bases). V gave up 0 bases and J gave up 4 bases, with 7 bases separating them. Germline assignment: CDR1 LNHDA and CDR2 SQIVND (reference sequence). This CDR3 is built from 13 residues.

The CDR3 DNA reads TGTGCCAGCAGTTTAGGGACAGGGAATGACGGCTACACCTTC. It encodes CASSLGTGNDGYTF. This sequence joins TRBV12-3 or TRBV12-4 and TRBJ1-2; TRBD1 agrees at 8 bases. The trim removed 1 base at V and 8 bases at J, leaving 6 bases unmatched. The CDR3 extends over 14 amino acids.

In this sample, this clonotype turned up a few times. V and J are TRBV5-1 and TRBJ2-3; maybe TRBD1 (5 bases). V was clipped by 5 bases and J by 4 bases, with 14 bases between them. CDR1 is SGHRS and CDR2 is YFSETQ in the germline V gene. The CDR3 runs 14 residues. CDR3 nucleotide sequence: TGCGCCAGCAGGCAGGAGTGGGGCGCAGATACGCAGTATTTT. This translates into CASRQEWGADTQYF.

The chain combines TRBV3-1 with TRBJ2-1, with 11 positions matching TRBD2. Germline V CDR1 and CDR2: LGHDT, YNNKEL (reference sequence). J lost 7 bases, V lost 4 bases, and 12 bases had no gene match. This CDR3 contains 17 residues. The chain's CDR3 is CASSLEGLTSGRNEQFF. CDR3 nucleotide sequence: TGTGCCAGCAGCCTCGAGGGCCTTACTAGCGGGAGAAATGAGCAGTTCTTC.

This clonotype was seen more than once but under ten times. This chain joins TRBV20-1 and TRBJ1-3; tentative D call: TRBD1 (5 bases). The CDR3 runs 18 residues. Trimming took 6 bases from V and 0 from J, leaving 24 bases between them. Germline CDR1 and CDR2: DFQATT and SNEGSKA (reference sequence). CDR3 amino acids: CSASKVKGRDRSGNTIYF. The CDR3 nucleotides read TGCAGTGCCTCCAAAGTTAAGGGCAGGGACCGCTCTGGAAACACCATATATTTT.

This clonotype was picked up a small number of times. This chain connects TRBV12-3 or TRBV12-4 to TRBJ1-2, with 10 bases that match TRBD1. This CDR3 comprises 14 residues. V was pared by 4 bases and J by 5 bases, with 4 bases of the junction left unmatched. The chain's CDR3 is CASSYRQGAYGYTF. The CDR3, as DNA: TGTGCCAGCAGTTATCGACAGGGGGCTTATGGCTACACCTTC.

Many counts were recorded for this clonotype. This chain links TRBV20-1 with TRBJ2-7, with 9 bases aligning to TRBD2. Germline CDR1 reads DFQATT; CDR2 reads SNEGSKA (reference sequence). V shed 5 bases and J 4 bases; nucleotides not matched to a gene: 3. The CDR3 consists of 12 residues. CDR3 in amino acids: CSAPGLAYEQYF. CDR3 bases: TGCAGTGCTCCGGGACTAGCTTACGAGCAGTACTTC.

Only a few counts were recorded for this clonotype. The V call is TRBV7-3, the J call TRBJ2-5; D gene ambiguous. V dropped 0 bases and J dropped 5 bases, with 7 bases sitting between them. The CDR3 contains 13 residues. Germline loops: CDR1 SGHTA, CDR2 FQGTGA. The CDR3 coding sequence is TGTGCCAGCAGCTTAACCCAGGAGGAGACCCAGTACTTC. Its translation is CASSLTQEETQYF.